This entry lists 24 T cell receptor beta chains sequenced from one sample in a study of Tregs in tolerant kidney transplant recipients. The data were produced by immunoSEQ multiplex PCR, yet TCRdb's version contains in-frame clones alone and is incomplete. This repertoire includes some 30,000 clones. The nonmyeloablative bone marrow transplants came from related graft donors, with transient mixed chimerism. The material sequenced was CD4+ T cells from blood (PBMCs), taken 24 months after the transplant. The receptors here all came from a human patient who received a combined kidney and bone marrow transplant. Certain T cells may be donor cells from the graft.

The CDR3 DNA, read in part, is TGTGCCAGCAGCTTAGTTGGGGGCCCGCGGAATCAGCCC. Encoded protein: CASSLVGGPRNQP. The full CDR3 protein is CASSLVGGPRNQPQHF. The chain links TRBV7-8 to TRBJ1-5, with D possibly matching TRBD1 (6 bases). The DNA ends 3 residues before the CDR3 does, and the rest of the CDR3 is filled in from the germline J gene. The CDR3 sequence is 16 residues long. V dropped 1 base and J dropped 4 bases, with 14 bases sitting between them. The germline V gene encodes CDR1 SGHVS and CDR2 FQNEAQ.

Of note for this clone: The sequence runs out 3 residues before the end of the CDR3; the remainder is reconstructed from the germline J gene. The chain uses TRBV5-1 and TRBJ2-7; 14 positions agree with TRBD2. Germline CDR1 reads SGHRS; CDR2 reads YFSETQ. The J segment lost 4 bases and the V segment lost 5 bases, leaving 11 bases of the junction unmatched. The CDR3 runs 17 residues. The CDR3 bases that were read are TGCGCCAGCAGGGCCGGGACTAGCGGGAGTTCGGGATACGAG. This sequence encodes CASRAGTSGSSGYE. The whole CDR3 reads CASRAGTSGSSGYEQYF.

Worth noting for this clone: The sequenced fragment ends 3 residues before the CDR3 boundary, so the rest is inferred from the germline J gene. The chain uses TRBV20-1 and TRBJ1-1, with TRBD1 identical over 10 bases. The CDR3 loop spans 17 amino acids. Trimming took 0 bases from V and 3 from J; bases not matched to a gene: 10. The germline gives CDR1 DFQATT, CDR2 SNEGSKA (reference sequence). CDR3 DNA, as far as it was read: TGCAGTGCTAGAGATCCAGGGACAGGGGTTTGGGACACTGAA. Amino acid sequence: CSARDPGTGVWDTE. The full CDR3 reads CSARDPGTGVWDTEAFF.

Notes on this clone: The read comes to an end 3 residues before the CDR3 does, leaving the germline J gene to fill in the end. V usage is TRBV7-3 and J usage is TRBJ2-1; TRBD1 or TRBD2 may be the D gene (5 bases each). Trimming pared 5 bases from V and 6 bases from J, leaving 14 bases between. The CDR3 has 14 residues. The germline gives CDR1 SGHTA, CDR2 FQGTGA. This chain's CDR3 is CASSRDFRANEQFF. The sequenced part of the CDR3 DNA is TGTGCCAGCAGCCGGGATTTCAGGGCCAATGAG.

Partial CDR3 DNA: TGTGCCAGCAGTGGACTAGCGAGGGGCCAAGAGACC. Encoded protein: CASSGLARGQET. The whole CDR3 protein is CASSGLARGQETQYF. The V and J genes are TRBV6-2 or TRBV6-3 and TRBJ2-5; 9 bases agree with TRBD2. Sequencing ends 3 residues short of the CDR3 end; the germline J gene provides the rest. CDR3 length: 15 amino acids. V shed 5 bases, J shed 1 base, and the junction held 5 bases outside the gene matches. The germline gives CDR1 MNHEY, CDR2 SVGEGT.

For this clone: The read terminates 3 residues ahead of where the CDR3 ends, so the germline J gene completes it. The chain recombines TRBV7-2 with TRBJ1-4; D is uncertain. This CDR3 comprises 13 residues. Germline V gene sequence: CDR1 SGHTA, CDR2 FQGNSA. Trimming left V 4 bases short and J 10 bases short, with 13 bases between. The CDR3 loop is CASSSLRSGKLFF. The sequenced part of the CDR3 DNA is TGTGCCAGCAGCTCCCTAAGGAGCGGAAAA.

This clone is classed as medium-sized by frequency. Read sequence stops 3 residues before the CDR3 end, and the germline J gene provides the missing end. This chain links TRBV20-1 with TRBJ2-1, with 10 bases identical to TRBD2. Germline values: CDR1 DFQATT, CDR2 SNEGSKA (reference sequence). The CDR3 runs 15 residues. After removal of 4 bases from V and 1 base from J, the junction contained 4 bases not matched to a gene. CDR3 residues: CSAILLAGSYNEQFF. CDR3 DNA, as far as it was read: TGCAGTGCTATTCTACTAGCGGGATCCTACAATGAG.

A note on this clone: The read terminates 3 residues ahead of where the CDR3 ends, so the germline J gene completes it. The rearrangement links TRBV10-3 to TRBJ1-3, with D hard to call. From germline, CDR1 is ENHRY and CDR2 SYGVKD. Deletions cut 2 bases from V and 0 bases from J, with 8 bases between. The CDR3 runs 15 residues. The CDR3 here is CAISEGTISGNTIYF. The DNA read from the CDR3 is TGTGCCATCAGTGAGGGCACCATCTCTGGAAACACC.

As regards this clone: The read stops 3 residues short of the end of the CDR3; the missing end is completed from the germline J gene. V is TRBV20-1 and J is TRBJ1-4; D is perhaps TRBD1 (6 bases). V lost 5 bases to trimming and J lost 0 bases, with 13 bases between them. Germline V gene sequence: CDR1 DFQATT, CDR2 SNEGSKA (reference sequence). This CDR3 spans 15 amino acids. The CDR3 here is CSAGGGGATNEKLFF. The CDR3 DNA, read in part, is TGCAGTGCTGGAGGGGGGGGTGCAACTAATGAAAAA.

For this clone: The read comes to an end 3 residues before the CDR3 does, leaving the germline J gene to fill in the end. The rearrangement joins TRBV30 to TRBJ1-6; D is uncertain. Per the germline V gene, CDR1 is GTSNPN and CDR2 is SVGIG (reference sequence). The CDR3 has 14 amino acids. V was trimmed by 5 bases and J by 4 bases, leaving 12 bases between them. CDR3 DNA, as far as it was read: TGTGCCTGGTGTCTTGCAGAGTATAATTCACCC. This sequence encodes CAWCLAEYNSP. The full CDR3 protein reads CAWCLAEYNSPLHF. Full variable domain (outside the CDR3, taken from reference TRBV30 and TRBJ1-6): SQTIHQWPATLVQPVGSPLSLECTVEGTSNPNLYWYRQAAGRGLQLLFYSVGIGQISSEVPQNLSASRPQDRQFILSSKKLLLSDSGFYLCAWCLAEYNSPLHFGNGTRLTVT.

About this clone itself: The CDR3 end is not reached by the read, which stops 3 residues before it; the germline J gene fills it in. J is TRBJ1-1 and V is TRBV2; the D gene is possibly TRBD1 (6 bases). In germline, CDR1 is SNHLY, CDR2 FYNNEI. The CDR3 spans 15 residues. The V and J ends lost 2 bases and 0 bases respectively, with 10 bases between them. The CDR3 region is CASSESGHMNTEAFF. Partial CDR3 DNA: TGTGCCAGCAGTGAATCGGGACACATGAACACTGAA.

On this clone itself: The CDR3 end falls 3 residues outside the read, so it is completed with the germline J gene. This chain uses TRBV2 with TRBJ2-1, with 9 bases aligning to TRBD2. CDR1 is SNHLY, CDR2 FYNNEI, per germline. This CDR3 has 14 amino acids. J lost 8 bases, V lost 4 bases, and 6 bases had no gene match. The CDR3 loop reads CASSAASGIDEQFF. The sequenced part of the CDR3 DNA is TGTGCCAGCAGTGCTGCTAGCGGGATAGATGAG.

Remarks on this clone: The read terminates 3 residues before the CDR3 end, so the remaining end is supplied by the germline J gene. This chain joins TRBV5-4 and TRBJ1-4; D is ambiguous. Trimming took off 1 base at V and 3 bases at J, with 4 bases between the two ends. The CDR3 sequence is 13 residues long. Germline CDR1 is SGHNT and CDR2 is YYREEE (reference sequence). This CDR3 is CASSLWPNEKLFF. The covered CDR3 bases are TGTGCCAGCAGCTTGTGGCCTAATGAAAAA.

CDR3 region: CASRPRETRETQYF. The DNA read from the CDR3 is TGTGCCAGCAGACCACGAGAAACCAGGGAGACC. The V gene is TRBV11-1, the J gene TRBJ2-5, with D hard to call. The CDR3 extends 3 residues past the end of the read, so its final part is completed from the germline J gene. This CDR3 has 14 amino acids. Germline CDR1 SGHAT, CDR2 FQDESV (reference sequence). Trimming left V 6 bases short and J 5 bases short, with 16 bases between.

In regard to this clone: The read finishes 3 residues shy of the CDR3 end, and the germline J gene is used to complete it. J is TRBJ2-3 and V is TRBV30; no clear D gene. CDR1 and CDR2 from the germline V gene are GTSNPN and SVGIG (reference sequence). The ends were cut back, 8 bases at V and 0 bases at J, with 18 bases in the middle. The CDR3 spans 15 residues. The CDR3 reads CATKAWRASTDTQYF. CDR3 bases read: TGTGCCACCAAGGCTTGGCGAGCGAGCACAGATACG.

Points on this clone: The read terminates 3 residues before the CDR3 end, so the remaining end is supplied by the germline J gene. V is TRBV7-2 and J is TRBJ2-4, with a possible D match to TRBD2 (7 bases). The CDR3 is made up of 14 amino acids. Germline V gives CDR1 SGHTA, CDR2 FQGNSA. V was trimmed by 2 bases and J by 5 bases, leaving 10 bases between them. CDR3 DNA (partial): TGTGCCAGCAGCTTATTCGGGGGGCAAAACATT. Amino acid sequence: CASSLFGGQNI. The full CDR3 protein is CASSLFGGQNIQYF.

The sequenced CDR3 bases are TGTGCCAGCAGTTCAGGTCGCCCTGATACG. Translation gives CASSSGRPDT. The CDR3, in full, reads CASSSGRPDTQYF. The rearrangement links TRBV12-3 or TRBV12-4 to TRBJ2-3; D not certain. The read gets to within 3 residues of the CDR3 end, and the germline J gene fills in the rest. V was clipped by 4 bases and J by 6 bases, with 11 bases between them. The CDR3 consists of 13 residues.

Concerning this clone itself: The read is 3 residues too short to cover the CDR3 end, so that end is filled in from the germline J gene. The V call is TRBV12-3 or TRBV12-4, the J call TRBJ1-5; no reliable D call. Trimming took 4 bases from V and 2 from J, leaving 12 bases between them. This CDR3 spans 15 amino acids. This chain's CDR3 is CASSSMDGGNQPQHF. Incomplete CDR3 DNA: TGTGCCAGCAGTTCTATGGACGGGGGCAATCAGCCC.

Worth noting for this clone: Read data end 3 residues before the CDR3 end; the end is taken from the germline J gene. This chain links TRBV7-9 with TRBJ2-5; no clear D gene. The germline gives CDR1 SEHNR, CDR2 FQNEAQ (reference sequence). The CDR3 covers 13 residues. Deletions cut 1 base from V and 5 bases from J, with 8 bases between. The part of the CDR3 DNA that was read is TGTGCCAGCAGCTTAGGGCAGGCCGAGACC. It yields the protein CASSLGQAET. The entire CDR3 protein reads CASSLGQAETQYF.

In regard to this clone: The CDR3 end is not reached by the read, which stops 3 residues before it; the germline J gene fills it in. This sequence joins TRBV20-1 and TRBJ2-1; maybe TRBD2 (6 bases). Germline CDR1 DFQATT, CDR2 SNEGSKA (reference sequence). The CDR3 runs 15 residues. V lost 6 bases, J lost 0 bases, and 15 bases lay in between. CDR3 amino acids: CSARPGLSSYNEQFF. CDR3 bases read: TGCAGTGCCAGGCCGGGACTCAGCTCCTACAATGAG.

A note on this clone: The sequenced fragment ends 3 residues before the CDR3 boundary, so the rest is inferred from the germline J gene. The rearrangement links TRBV29-1 to TRBJ2-3; 9 bases match TRBD2. Germline V CDR1 and CDR2: SQVTM, ANQGSEA. The CDR3 extends over 16 amino acids. Trimming cost V 3 bases and J 4 bases; bases outside gene matches: 11. CDR3 in amino acids: CSVEAPGLAFPDTQYF. Incomplete CDR3 DNA: TGCAGCGTTGAGGCTCCGGGACTAGCATTTCCAGATACG.

CDR3 residues: CSARVLVRTGGRLGYTF. CDR3 bases read: TGCAGTGCTAGAGTCCTGGTCCGGACAGGGGGCCGTCTTGGC. The chain has TRBV20-1 and TRBJ1-2, with 11 bases identical to TRBD1. Read sequence stops 3 residues before the CDR3 end, and the germline J gene provides the missing end. J lost 7 bases, V lost 1 base, and 14 bases had no gene match. The CDR3 runs 17 residues. CDR1 DFQATT and CDR2 SNEGSKA come from the germline V gene (reference sequence).

About this clone itself: The read stops 3 residues short of the end of the CDR3; the missing end is completed from the germline J gene. V is TRBV20-1 and J is TRBJ2-1, with 8 bases aligning to TRBD2. This CDR3 spans 15 amino acids. Germline CDR1 is DFQATT and CDR2 is SNEGSKA (reference sequence). The trim removed 6 bases at V and 1 base at J, leaving 8 bases unmatched. The DNA read from the CDR3 is TGCAGTGCATCCTTAGCGGGAAGGTCCTACAATGAG. This encodes CSASLAGRSYNE. The full CDR3 protein reads CSASLAGRSYNEQFF.

Incomplete CDR3 DNA: TGCAGCGTTGAACGACCAGCGGCTTTGCGTGGCAATGAG. This encodes CSVERPAALRGNE. From start to end, the CDR3 is CSVERPAALRGNEQFF. The gene calls are TRBV29-1 and TRBJ2-1; D possibly corresponds to TRBD2 (5 bases). The read halts 3 residues ahead of the CDR3 end, with the missing end drawn from the germline J gene. CDR1 is SQVTM, CDR2 ANQGSEA, per germline. The CDR3 totals 16 residues. V lost 2 bases and J 6 bases, leaving 20 bases between the germline ends.